The 10 T cell receptor beta chains listed next were all sequenced from one sample in a study of Ad26.COV2.S vaccination and SARS-CoV-2 variants. Treatment defined: around 19 received Ad26.COV2.S at low or high dose, single or two shots; about 5 received placebo; per-sample allocation not given. Samples analyzed were those drawn on day 63 after the first vaccine or placebo injection. The repertoire was sequenced with immunoSEQ multiplex PCR; TCRdb's copy has only in-frame clones and lacks some. Here the sample spans some 290,000 clones, roughly 80% being singletons. Sequenced material: peripheral blood, taken in a trial of Ad26.COV2.S vaccine versus placebo. These receptors were collected from a person between 18 and 65 years old who received the Ad26.COV2.S COVID-19 vaccine or a placebo.

V is TRBV6-5 and J is TRBJ2-3; 7 bases are shared with TRBD2. The ends lost 6 bases at V and 0 bases at J; junction bases unmatched: 6. The CDR3 totals 15 residues. The germline V gene encodes CDR1 MNHEY and CDR2 SVGAGI. The CDR3 loop is CASRSGEPSTDTQYF. In nucleotides, the CDR3 is TGTGCCAGCAGGAGCGGGGAACCCAGCACAGATACGCAGTATTTT.

The V and J genes are TRBV30 and TRBJ2-4; D is possibly TRBD2 (7 bases). This CDR3 is 15 amino acids long. V shed 2 bases and J shed 0 bases, with 11 bases lying between them. Germline V CDR1 and CDR2: GTSNPN, SVGIG (reference sequence). CDR3 residues: CAWSQGRGAKNIQYF. CDR3 coding DNA: TGTGCCTGGAGTCAGGGGAGGGGAGCCAAAAACATTCAGTACTTC.

The chain employs TRBV11-2 and TRBJ2-3; D not certain. With 1 base removed from V and 4 bases from J, the gap between germline ends came to 6 bases. In germline, CDR1 is SGHAT, CDR2 FQNNGV. The CDR3 consists of 13 residues. CDR3 residues: CASSLAAADTQYF. The CDR3 coding sequence is TGTGCCAGCAGCTTAGCCGCAGCAGATACGCAGTATTTT. The entire variable domain, with the rest obtained from reference TRBV11-2 and TRBJ2-3, is as follows: EAGVAQSPRYKIIEKRQSVAFWCNPISGHATLYWYQQILGQGPKLLIQFQNNGVVDDSQLPKDRFSAERLKGVDSTLKIQPAKLEDSAVYLCASSLAAADTQYFGPGTRLTVL.

The chain uses TRBV4-2 and TRBJ2-7; D possibly matches TRBD1 or TRBD2 (6 bases each). The CDR3 length is 15 residues. V lost 1 base to trimming and J lost 1 base, with 11 bases between them. The germline gives CDR1 LGHNA, CDR2 YNFKEQ. The CDR3: CASSQAGANSYEQYF. In nucleotides, the CDR3 is TGTGCCAGCAGCCAAGCGGGGGCGAATTCCTACGAGCAGTACTTC.

The genes are TRBV6-2 or TRBV6-3 and TRBJ2-1, with 12 nucleotides matching TRBD2. V lost 2 bases to trimming and J lost 7 bases; unmatched junction nucleotides: 3. CDR3 length equals 15 residues. Germline CDR1 is MNHEY and CDR2 is SVGEGT. For the CDR3, the DNA is TGTGCCAGCAGTTACGCTAGCGGGGGGGCGAATGAGCAGTTCTTC. It encodes CASSYASGGANEQFF.

The chain links TRBV27 to TRBJ1-2; possibly TRBD1 for D (5 bases). The CDR3 extends over 14 amino acids. Deletions cut 4 bases from V and 5 bases from J, with 14 bases between. CDR1 and CDR2 (germline): MNHEY, SMNVEV (reference sequence). The CDR3 protein is CASSSGPLSYGYTF. DNA of the CDR3: TGTGCCAGCAGTTCAGGGCCCCTATCTTATGGCTACACCTTC.

This clone was seen at least ten times. This sequence joins TRBV9 and TRBJ2-3, with D maybe TRBD2 (6 bases). The length of the CDR3 is 15 residues. CDR1 is SGDLS, CDR2 YYNGEE, per germline. Between the trimmed V and J ends, which lost 0 bases and 2 bases, there was a span of 10 bases. CDR3 region: CASSVAAGFTDTQYF. For the CDR3, the DNA is TGTGCCAGCAGCGTAGCTGCGGGGTTCACAGATACGCAGTATTTT.

This rearrangement joins TRBV21-1 to TRBJ2-2; the D call in the table, TRBD2, was not verified against the DNA. TRBV21-1 is a pseudogene. The CDR3 runs 15 residues. CDR3 sequence: CASSSPAADTGELFF. CDR3 nucleotide sequence: TGTGCCAGCAGCTCCCCGGCGGCGGACACCGGGGAGCTGTTTTTT.

The chain employs TRBV5-1 and TRBJ2-5; maybe TRBD1 (5 bases). CDR1 is SGHRS, CDR2 YFSETQ, per germline. V dropped 2 bases and J dropped 1 base, with 6 bases sitting between them. The CDR3 covers 13 residues. The CDR3 sequence is CASSFQGQETQYF. The DNA for the CDR3 is TGCGCCAGCAGCTTTCAGGGCCAAGAGACCCAGTACTTC. Drawing the rest from reference TRBV5-1 and TRBJ2-5, the complete variable domain is KAGVTQTPRYLIKTRGQQVTLSCSPISGHRSVSWYQQTPGQGLQFLFEYFSETQRNKGNFPGRFSGRQFSNSRSEMNVSTLELGDSALYLCASSFQGQETQYFGPGTRLLVL.

The chain carries TRBV2 and TRBJ2-1; D gene unclear. Germline V gene sequence: CDR1 SNHLY, CDR2 FYNNEI. The CDR3 extends over 14 amino acids. V lost 4 bases, J lost 0 bases, and 7 bases lay in between. The CDR3 loop reads CASSGFSSYNEQFF. The CDR3 DNA reads as TGTGCCAGCAGTGGCTTCAGCTCCTACAATGAGCAGTTCTTC.